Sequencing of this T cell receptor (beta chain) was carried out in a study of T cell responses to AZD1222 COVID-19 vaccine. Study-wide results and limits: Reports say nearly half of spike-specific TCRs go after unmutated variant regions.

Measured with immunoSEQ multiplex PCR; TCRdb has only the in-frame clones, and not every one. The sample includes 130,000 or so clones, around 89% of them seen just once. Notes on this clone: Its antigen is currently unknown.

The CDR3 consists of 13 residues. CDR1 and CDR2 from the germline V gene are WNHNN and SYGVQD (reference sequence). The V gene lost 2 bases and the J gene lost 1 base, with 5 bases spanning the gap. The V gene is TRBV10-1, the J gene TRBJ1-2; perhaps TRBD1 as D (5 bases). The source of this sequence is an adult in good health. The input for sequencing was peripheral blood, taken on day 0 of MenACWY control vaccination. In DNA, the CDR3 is TGCGCCAGCAGTGAGGACAGTAACTATGGCTACACCTTC. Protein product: CASSEDSNYGYTF.